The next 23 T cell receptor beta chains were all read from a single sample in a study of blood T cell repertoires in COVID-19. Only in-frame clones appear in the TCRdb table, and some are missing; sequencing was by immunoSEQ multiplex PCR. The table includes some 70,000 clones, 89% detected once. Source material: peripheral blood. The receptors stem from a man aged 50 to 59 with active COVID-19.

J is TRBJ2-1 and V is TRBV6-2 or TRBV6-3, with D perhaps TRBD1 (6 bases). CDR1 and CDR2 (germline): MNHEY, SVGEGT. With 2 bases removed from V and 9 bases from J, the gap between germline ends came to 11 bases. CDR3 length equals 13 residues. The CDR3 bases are TGTGCCAGCAGTTACGCAGGGGCCCCTGAGCAGTTCTTC. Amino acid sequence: CASSYAGAPEQFF.

The CDR3 DNA reads TGTGCCAGCAGTGAATTTAGACAGGGAGACGGGGAGCTGTTTTTT. This gives the protein CASSEFRQGDGELFF. The chain carries TRBV2 and TRBJ2-2; 7 bases fit TRBD1. Germline V gene lookup returns CDR1 SNHLY and CDR2 FYNNEI. CDR3 length equals 15 residues. After removal of 2 bases from V and 7 bases from J, the junction contained 7 bases not matched to a gene.

The CDR3: CASSPGRPLYF. The CDR3 nucleotides are TGTGCCAGCAGCCCGGGGCGGCCATTGTACTTC. This chain joins TRBV6-2 or TRBV6-3 and TRBJ2-5; D possibly matches TRBD1 or TRBD2 (5 bases each). The CDR3 is 11 amino acids. V was trimmed by 6 bases and J by 13 bases, leaving 15 bases between them. From germline, CDR1 is MNHEY and CDR2 SVGEGT.

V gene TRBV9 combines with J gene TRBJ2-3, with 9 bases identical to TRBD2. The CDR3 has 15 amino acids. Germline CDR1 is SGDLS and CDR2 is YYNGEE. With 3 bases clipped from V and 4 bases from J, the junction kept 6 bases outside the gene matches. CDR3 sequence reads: CASSASGGGADTQYF. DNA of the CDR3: TGTGCCAGCAGCGCCTCGGGCGGGGGGGCAGATACGCAGTATTTT.

The chain's CDR3 is CASRAGGSTEAFF. The CDR3 bases are TGTGCCAGCAGGGCAGGGGGAAGCACTGAAGCTTTCTTT. The gene calls are TRBV6-4 and TRBJ1-1; 7 bases map to TRBD1. Per the germline V gene, CDR1 is MRHNA and CDR2 is SNTAGT. J lost 4 bases, V lost 6 bases, and 5 bases had no gene match. The CDR3 runs 13 residues.

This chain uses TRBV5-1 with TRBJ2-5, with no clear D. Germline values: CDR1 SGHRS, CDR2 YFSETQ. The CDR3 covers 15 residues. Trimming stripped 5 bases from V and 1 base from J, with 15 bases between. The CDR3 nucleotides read TGCGCCAGCAGTATGACTGGCCCTAGCCAAGAGACCCAGTACTTC. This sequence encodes CASSMTGPSQETQYF.

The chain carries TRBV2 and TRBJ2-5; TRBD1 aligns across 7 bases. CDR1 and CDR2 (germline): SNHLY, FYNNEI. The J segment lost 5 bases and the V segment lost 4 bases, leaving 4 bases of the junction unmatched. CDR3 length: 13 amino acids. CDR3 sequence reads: CASSVRQGETQYF. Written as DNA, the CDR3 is TGTGCCAGCAGTGTACGACAGGGTGAGACCCAGTACTTC.

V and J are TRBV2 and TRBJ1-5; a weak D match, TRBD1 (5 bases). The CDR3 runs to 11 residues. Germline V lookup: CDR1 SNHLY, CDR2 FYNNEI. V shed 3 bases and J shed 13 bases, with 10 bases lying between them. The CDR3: CASSEGQGQHF. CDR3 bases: TGTGCCAGCAGTGAGGGGCAGGGACAGCATTTT.

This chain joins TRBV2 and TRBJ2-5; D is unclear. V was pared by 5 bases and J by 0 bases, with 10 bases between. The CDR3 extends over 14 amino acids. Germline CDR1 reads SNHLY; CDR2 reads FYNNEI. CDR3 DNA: TGTGCCAGCAGTCAAGACCAGTACCAAGAGACCCAGTACTTC. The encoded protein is CASSQDQYQETQYF.

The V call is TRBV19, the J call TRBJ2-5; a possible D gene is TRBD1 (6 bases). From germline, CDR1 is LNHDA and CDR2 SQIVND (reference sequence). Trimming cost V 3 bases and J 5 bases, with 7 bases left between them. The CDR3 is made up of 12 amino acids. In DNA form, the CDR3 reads TGTGCCAGTAGTATCGACAGGGAGACCCAGTACTTC. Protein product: CASSIDRETQYF.

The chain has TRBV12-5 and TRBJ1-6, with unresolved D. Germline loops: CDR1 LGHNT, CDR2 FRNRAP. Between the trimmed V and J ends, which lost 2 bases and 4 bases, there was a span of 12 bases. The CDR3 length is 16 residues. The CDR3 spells CASGLILGYYNSPLHF. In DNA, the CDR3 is TGTGCTAGTGGTTTGATACTCGGGTATTATAATTCACCCCTCCACTTT.

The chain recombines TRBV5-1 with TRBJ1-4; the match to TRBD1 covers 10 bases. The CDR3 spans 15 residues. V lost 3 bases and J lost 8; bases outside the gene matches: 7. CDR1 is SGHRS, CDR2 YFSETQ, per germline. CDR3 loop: CASSSTGGKEEKLFF. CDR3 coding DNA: TGCGCCAGCAGCTCGACAGGGGGCAAGGAGGAAAAACTGTTTTTT.

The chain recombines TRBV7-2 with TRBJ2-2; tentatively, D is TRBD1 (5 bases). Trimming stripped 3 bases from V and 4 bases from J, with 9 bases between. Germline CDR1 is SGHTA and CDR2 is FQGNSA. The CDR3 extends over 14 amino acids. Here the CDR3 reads CASSFQGTTGELFF. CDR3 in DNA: TGTGCCAGCAGCTTCCAGGGTACCACCGGGGAGCTGTTTTTT.

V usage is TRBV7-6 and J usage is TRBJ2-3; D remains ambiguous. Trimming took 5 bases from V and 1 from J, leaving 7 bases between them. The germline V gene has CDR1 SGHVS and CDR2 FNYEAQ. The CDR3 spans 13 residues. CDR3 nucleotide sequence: TGTGCCAGCAGCCTCGGTCGCACAGATACGCAGTATTTT. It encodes CASSLGRTDTQYF.

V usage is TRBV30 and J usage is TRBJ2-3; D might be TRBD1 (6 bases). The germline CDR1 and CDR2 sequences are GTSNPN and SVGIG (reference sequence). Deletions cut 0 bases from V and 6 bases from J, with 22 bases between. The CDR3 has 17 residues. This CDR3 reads CAWSVLTTGLNVDTQYF. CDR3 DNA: TGTGCCTGGAGTGTACTGACCACAGGGCTGAATGTTGATACGCAGTATTTT.

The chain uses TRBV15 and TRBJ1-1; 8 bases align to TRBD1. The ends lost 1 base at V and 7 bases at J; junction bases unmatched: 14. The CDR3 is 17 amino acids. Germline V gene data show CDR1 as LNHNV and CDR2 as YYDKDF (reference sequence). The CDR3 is CATSRGPLDRVNDEAFF. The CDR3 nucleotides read TGTGCCACCAGCAGAGGACCCCTGGACAGGGTAAACGATGAAGCTTTCTTT.

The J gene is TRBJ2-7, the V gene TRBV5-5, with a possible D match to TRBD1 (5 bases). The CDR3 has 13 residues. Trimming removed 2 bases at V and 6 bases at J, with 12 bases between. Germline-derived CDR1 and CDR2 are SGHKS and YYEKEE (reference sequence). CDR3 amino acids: CASSFSGLGEQYF. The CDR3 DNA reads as TGTGCCAGCAGCTTTTCAGGGTTGGGCGAGCAGTACTTC.

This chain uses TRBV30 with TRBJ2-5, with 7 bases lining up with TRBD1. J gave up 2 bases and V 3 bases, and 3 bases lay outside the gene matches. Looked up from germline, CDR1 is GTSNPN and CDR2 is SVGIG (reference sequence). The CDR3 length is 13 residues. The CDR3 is CAWSRDRQETQYF. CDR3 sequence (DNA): TGTGCCTGGAGCCGGGACAGACAAGAGACCCAGTACTTC. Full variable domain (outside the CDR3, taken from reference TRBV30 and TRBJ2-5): SQTIHQWPATLVQPVGSPLSLECTVEGTSNPNLYWYRQAAGRGLQLLFYSVGIGQISSEVPQNLSASRPQDRQFILSSKKLLLSDSGFYLCAWSRDRQETQYFGPGTRLLVL.

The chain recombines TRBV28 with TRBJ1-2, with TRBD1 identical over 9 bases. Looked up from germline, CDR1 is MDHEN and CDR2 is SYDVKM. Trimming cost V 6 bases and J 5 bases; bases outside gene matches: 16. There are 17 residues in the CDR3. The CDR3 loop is CASSLYRGQAFAYGYTF. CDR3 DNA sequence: TGTGCCAGCAGCCTTTACAGGGGGCAAGCCTTCGCATATGGCTACACCTTC.

CDR3 nucleotide sequence: TGTGCCAGCAGCCAGACCCTAGCGGGGGGCTACGAGCAGTACTTC. Its protein product is CASSQTLAGGYEQYF. V gene TRBV7-2 combines with J gene TRBJ2-7, with 11 positions matching TRBD2. V shed 5 bases and J 3 bases; nucleotides not matched to a gene: 6. The CDR3 loop spans 15 amino acids. From germline, CDR1 is SGHTA and CDR2 FQGNSA.

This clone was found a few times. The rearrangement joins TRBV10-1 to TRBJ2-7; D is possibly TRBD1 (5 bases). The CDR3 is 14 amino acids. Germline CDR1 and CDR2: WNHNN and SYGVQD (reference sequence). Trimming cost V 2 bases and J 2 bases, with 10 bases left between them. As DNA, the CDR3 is TGCGCCAGCAGTGAGCACACAGGCACCTACGAGCAGTACTTC. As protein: CASSEHTGTYEQYF.

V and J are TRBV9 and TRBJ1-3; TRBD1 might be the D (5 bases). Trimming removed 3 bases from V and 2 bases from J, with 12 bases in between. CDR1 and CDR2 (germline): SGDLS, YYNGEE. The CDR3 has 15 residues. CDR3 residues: CASSGGGVTGNTIYF. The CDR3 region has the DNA TGTGCCAGCAGCGGCGGAGGGGTTACTGGAAACACCATATATTTT. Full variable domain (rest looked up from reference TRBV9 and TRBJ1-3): DSGVTQTPKHLITATGQRVTLRCSPRSGDLSVYWYQQSLDQGLQFLIQYYNGEERAKGNILERFSAQQFPDLHSELNLSSLELGDSALYFCASSGGGVTGNTIYFGEGSWLTVV.

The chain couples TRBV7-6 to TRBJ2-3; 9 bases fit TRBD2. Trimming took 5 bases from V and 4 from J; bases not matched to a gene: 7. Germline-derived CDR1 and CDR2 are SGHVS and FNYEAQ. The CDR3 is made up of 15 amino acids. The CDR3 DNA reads TGTGCCAGCAGCGGCGCTAGCGGGGTTGCAGATACGCAGTATTTT. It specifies CASSGASGVADTQYF.